This T cell receptor beta chain stems from a study of T-cell memory formation after mild COVID-19. Study-wide results and caveats: Of the contracting clones, CD4+ ones lay mainly in CM and EM, and CD8+ ones in EMRA.

In the case of this clonotype: Its antigen remains unidentified.

The V gene's germline CDR1 is LGHDT and CDR2 YNNKEL (reference sequence). V was shortened by 1 base and J by 7 bases, with 20 bases between the two germline ends. The CDR3 spans 16 residues. 5'RACE primed from the constant segment yielded TCR alpha and TCR beta cDNA libraries bearing sample barcodes and UMIs. TCRdb ran MiXCR on the 5' RACE reads and lists one entry per CDR3 protein. The sample carries hundreds of thousands of distinct CDR3 sequences, 28% recorded once. The clonotype originates from an adult woman who had mild COVID-19 (a few samples of this study predate the infection). Cell type and time point are not known. This chain joins TRBV3-1 and TRBJ2-7; D gene unclear. Sequenced sample: PBMCs or a T cell subset sorted from them (not recorded which). As DNA, the CDR3 is TGTGCCAGCAGCCAAGTAGGATACACACCGTTCGGAGAGCAGTACTTC. Its translation is CASSQVGYTPFGEQYF.